The clone carrying this T cell receptor beta chain showed up just a few times. This record belongs to a study of cytomegalovirus exposure and HLA in healthy donors. TCRdb keeps only in-frame clones here, not all; method: immunoSEQ multiplex PCR. The sample comprises 230,000 or so clones, just over 85% of which are singletons, and roughly 2.8% rests with the top ten. CDR1 and CDR2 (germline): GTSNPN, SVGIG (reference sequence). Trimming stripped 7 bases from V and 6 bases from J, with 15 bases between. There are 12 residues in the CDR3. Sequencing was done on a sample of PBMCs. This chain links TRBV30 with TRBJ1-1; the D gene is possibly TRBD1 (6 bases). This clonotype originated in a woman aged 18-29 years in good health and CMV-seronegative. This CDR3 is CAFTGLLAEAFF. The CDR3 DNA reads as TGTGCCTTTACAGGGTTGTTGGCTGAAGCTTTCTTT.